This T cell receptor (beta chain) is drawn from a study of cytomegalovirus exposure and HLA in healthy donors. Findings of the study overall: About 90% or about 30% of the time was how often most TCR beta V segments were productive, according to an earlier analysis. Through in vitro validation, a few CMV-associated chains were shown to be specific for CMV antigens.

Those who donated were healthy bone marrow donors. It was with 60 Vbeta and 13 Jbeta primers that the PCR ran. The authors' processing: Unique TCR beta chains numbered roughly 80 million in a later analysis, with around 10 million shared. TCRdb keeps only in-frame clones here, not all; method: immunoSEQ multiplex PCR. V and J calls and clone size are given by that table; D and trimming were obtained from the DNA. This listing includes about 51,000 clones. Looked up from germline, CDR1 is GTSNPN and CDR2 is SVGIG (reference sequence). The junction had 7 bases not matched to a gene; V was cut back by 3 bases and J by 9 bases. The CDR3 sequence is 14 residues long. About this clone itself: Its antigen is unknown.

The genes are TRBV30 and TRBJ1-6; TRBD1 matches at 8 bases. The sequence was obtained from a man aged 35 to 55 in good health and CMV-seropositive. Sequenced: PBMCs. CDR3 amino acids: CAWRPWTGSSPLHF. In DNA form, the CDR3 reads TGTGCCTGGAGACCTTGGACAGGGAGTTCACCCCTCCACTTT.